The clone carrying this T cell receptor beta chain showed up just a few times. Its antigen is undetermined. The CDR3 is made up of 14 amino acids. CDR1 is MNHGY, CDR2 SAAAGT, per germline. The V end was cut by 6 bases, the J end by 3 bases, with 15 bases between. Clones were read by immunoSEQ multiplex PCR, and TCRdb kept only the in-frame ones, dropping some. The repertoire holds just under 1,100 clones, about 35% seen once, with just under 20% in the top ten. The sample originates from a study of T cells in localized non-small cell lung cancer. Points from the study as a whole: Uninvolved adjacent lung had the highest recorded T cell clonality, with tumor below it.

Sequencing used normal lung tissue next to the tumor, obtained before any cancer treatment. The TCR comes from a male donor older than 55 with stage I lung adenocarcinoma. This chain connects TRBV6-8 to TRBJ2-7; tentatively, D is TRBD1 or TRBD2 (7 bases each). This CDR3 reads CASSQGGGGYEQYF. The CDR3 DNA sequence: TGTGCCAGCAGCCAGGGAGGGGGCGGCTACGAGCAGTACTTC.